This TCR beta chain was captured in a study of T-cell reconstitution after alpha-beta-depleted transplantation in children. TCRbeta library construction was performed incorporating unique molecular identifiers. TCRdb re-derived calls from the PCR reads in MiXCR, one entry per CDR3 protein. The data hold 380,000 or so distinct CDR3 sequences, with about an eighth observed a single time. After removal of 7 bases from V and 4 bases from J, the junction contained 15 bases not matched to a gene. Per germline, CDR1 GTSNPN and CDR2 SVGIG (reference sequence). This CDR3 is built from 15 residues. This TCR came from a human donor who donated a stem cell graft to a child with Fanconi anemia. The rearrangement uses TRBV30 and TRBJ1-2; TRBD1 matches at 7 bases. The material sequenced was PBMCs, taken from the stem cell graft. The DNA of the CDR3 is TGTGCCTCACAAGGCTATACCGGGACAGCCTATGGCTACACCTTC. Its translation: CASQGYTGTAYGYTF.